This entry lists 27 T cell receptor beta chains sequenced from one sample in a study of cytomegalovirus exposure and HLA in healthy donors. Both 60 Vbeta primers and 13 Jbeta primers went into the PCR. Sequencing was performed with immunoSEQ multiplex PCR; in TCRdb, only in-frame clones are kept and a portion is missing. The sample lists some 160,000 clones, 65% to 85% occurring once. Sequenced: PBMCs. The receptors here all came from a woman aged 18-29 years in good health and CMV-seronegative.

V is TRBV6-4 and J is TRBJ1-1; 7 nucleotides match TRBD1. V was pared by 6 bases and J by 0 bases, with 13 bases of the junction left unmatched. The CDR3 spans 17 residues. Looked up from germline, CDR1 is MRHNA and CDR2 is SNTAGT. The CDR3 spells CASSCDREVVMNTEAFF. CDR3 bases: TGTGCCAGCAGCTGTGACAGGGAGGTTGTCATGAACACTGAAGCTTTCTTT.

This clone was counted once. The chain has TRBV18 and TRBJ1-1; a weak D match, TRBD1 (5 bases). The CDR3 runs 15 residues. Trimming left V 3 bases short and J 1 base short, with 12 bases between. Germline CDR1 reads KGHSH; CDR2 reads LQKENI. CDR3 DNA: TGTGCCAGCTCACCGCGCCTAGGGGAGAACACTGAAGCTTTCTTT. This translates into CASSPRLGENTEAFF.

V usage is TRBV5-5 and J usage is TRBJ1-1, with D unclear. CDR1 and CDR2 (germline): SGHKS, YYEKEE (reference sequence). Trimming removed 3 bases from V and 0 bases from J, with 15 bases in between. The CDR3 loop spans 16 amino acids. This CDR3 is CASSWEAKMMNTEAFF. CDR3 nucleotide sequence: TGTGCCAGCAGCTGGGAGGCTAAAATGATGAACACTGAAGCTTTCTTT.

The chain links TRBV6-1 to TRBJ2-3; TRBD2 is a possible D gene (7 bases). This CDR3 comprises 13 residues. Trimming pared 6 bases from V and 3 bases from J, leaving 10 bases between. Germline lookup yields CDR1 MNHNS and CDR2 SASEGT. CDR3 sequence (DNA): TGTGCCAGCAGAGGGGGGGGTACAGATACGCAGTATTTT. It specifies CASRGGGTDTQYF.

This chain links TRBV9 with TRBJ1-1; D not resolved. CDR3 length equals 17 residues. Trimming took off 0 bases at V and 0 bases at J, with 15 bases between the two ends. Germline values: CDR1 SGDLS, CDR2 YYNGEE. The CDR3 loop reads CASSVVSRGIMNTEAFF. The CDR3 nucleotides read TGTGCCAGCAGCGTAGTTAGTCGGGGAATCATGAACACTGAAGCTTTCTTT.

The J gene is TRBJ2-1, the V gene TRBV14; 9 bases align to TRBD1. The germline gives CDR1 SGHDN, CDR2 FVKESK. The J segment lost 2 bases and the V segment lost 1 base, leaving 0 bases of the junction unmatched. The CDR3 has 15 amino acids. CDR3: CASSQGQGAYNEQFF. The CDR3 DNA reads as TGTGCCAGCAGCCAAGGACAGGGGGCCTACAATGAGCAGTTCTTC.

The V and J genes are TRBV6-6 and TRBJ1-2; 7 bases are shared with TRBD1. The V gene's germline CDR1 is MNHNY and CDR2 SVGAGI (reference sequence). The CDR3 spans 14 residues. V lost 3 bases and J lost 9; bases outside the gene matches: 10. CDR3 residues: CASSYNQGESSYTF. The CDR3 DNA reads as TGTGCCAGCAGTTATAACCAGGGGGAAAGTAGCTACACCTTC.

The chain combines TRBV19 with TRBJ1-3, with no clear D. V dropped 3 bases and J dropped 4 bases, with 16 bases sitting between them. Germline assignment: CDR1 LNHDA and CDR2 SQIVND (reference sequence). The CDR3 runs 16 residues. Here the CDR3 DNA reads TGTGCCAGTAGTATGGCGGGCCTACTAACGGGAAACACCATATATTTT. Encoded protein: CASSMAGLLTGNTIYF. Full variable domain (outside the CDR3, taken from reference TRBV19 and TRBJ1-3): DGGITQSPKYLFRKEGQNVTLSCEQNLNHDAMYWYRQDPGQGLRLIYYSQIVNDFQKGDIAEGYSVSREKKESFPLTVTSAQKNPTAFYLCASSMAGLLTGNTIYFGEGSWLTVV.

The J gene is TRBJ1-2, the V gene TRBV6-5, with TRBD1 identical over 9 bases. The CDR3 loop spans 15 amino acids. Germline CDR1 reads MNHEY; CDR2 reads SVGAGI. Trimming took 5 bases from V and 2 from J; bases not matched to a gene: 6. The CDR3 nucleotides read TGTGCCAGCAGTACCCCGACAGGGGGAAACTATGGCTACACCTTC. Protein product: CASSTPTGGNYGYTF.

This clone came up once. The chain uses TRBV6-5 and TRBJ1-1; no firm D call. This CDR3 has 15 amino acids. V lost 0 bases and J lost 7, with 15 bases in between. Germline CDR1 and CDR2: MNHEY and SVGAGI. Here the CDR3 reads CASSYSGRVGLEAFF. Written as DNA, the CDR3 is TGTGCCAGCAGTTACTCGGGGAGGGTTGGACTTGAAGCTTTCTTT.

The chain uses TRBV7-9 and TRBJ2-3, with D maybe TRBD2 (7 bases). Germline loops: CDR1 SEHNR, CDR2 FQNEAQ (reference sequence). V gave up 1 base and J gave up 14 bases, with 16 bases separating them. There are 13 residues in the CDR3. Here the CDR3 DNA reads TGTGCCAGCAGCTTAGAGCCGGGGGGCCGCTCGTATTTT. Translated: CASSLEPGGRSYF.

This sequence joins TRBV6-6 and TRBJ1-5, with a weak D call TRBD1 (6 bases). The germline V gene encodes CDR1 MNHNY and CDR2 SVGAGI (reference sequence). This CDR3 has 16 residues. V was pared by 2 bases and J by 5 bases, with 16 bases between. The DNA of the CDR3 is TGTGCCAGCAGTTACCCGTACCAGGGGATCCATCAGCCCCAGCATTTT. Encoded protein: CASSYPYQGIHQPQHF.

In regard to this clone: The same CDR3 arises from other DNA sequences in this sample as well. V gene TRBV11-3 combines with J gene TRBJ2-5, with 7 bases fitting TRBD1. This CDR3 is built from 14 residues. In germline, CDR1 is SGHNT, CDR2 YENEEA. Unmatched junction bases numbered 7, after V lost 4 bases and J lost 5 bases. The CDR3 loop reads CASSSHQGEETQYF. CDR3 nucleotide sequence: TGTGCCAGCAGCTCCCACCAGGGGGAGGAGACCCAGTACTTC.

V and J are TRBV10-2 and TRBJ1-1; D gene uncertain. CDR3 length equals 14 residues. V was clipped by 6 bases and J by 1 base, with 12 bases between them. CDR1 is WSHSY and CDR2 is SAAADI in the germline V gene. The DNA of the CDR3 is TGCGCCAGCAGAGGAGGGTATGAGAACACTGAAGCTTTCTTT. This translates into CASRGGYENTEAFF.

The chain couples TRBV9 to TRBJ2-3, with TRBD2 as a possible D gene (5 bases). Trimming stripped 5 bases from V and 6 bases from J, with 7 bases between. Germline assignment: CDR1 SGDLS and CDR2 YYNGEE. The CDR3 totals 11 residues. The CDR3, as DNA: TGTGCCAGCAGTCCGGGGGATACGCAGTATTTT. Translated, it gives CASSPGDTQYF.

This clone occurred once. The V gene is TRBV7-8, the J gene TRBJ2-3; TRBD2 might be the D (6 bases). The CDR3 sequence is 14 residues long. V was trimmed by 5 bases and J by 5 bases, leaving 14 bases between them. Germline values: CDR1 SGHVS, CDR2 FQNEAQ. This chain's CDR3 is CASSPYGGVDTQYF. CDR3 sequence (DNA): TGTGCCAGCAGCCCCTACGGGGGAGTAGATACGCAGTATTTT.

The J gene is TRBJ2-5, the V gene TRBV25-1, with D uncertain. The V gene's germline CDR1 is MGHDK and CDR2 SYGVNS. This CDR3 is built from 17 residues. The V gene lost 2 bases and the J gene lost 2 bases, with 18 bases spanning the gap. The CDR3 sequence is CASSEVRGNKKQETQYF. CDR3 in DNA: TGTGCCAGCAGTGAAGTTCGAGGTAACAAAAAACAAGAGACCCAGTACTTC.

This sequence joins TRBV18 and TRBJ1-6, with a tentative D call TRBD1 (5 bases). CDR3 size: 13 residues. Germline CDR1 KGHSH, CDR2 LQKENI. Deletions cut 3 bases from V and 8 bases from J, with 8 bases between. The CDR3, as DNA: TGTGCCAGCTCACCGCCGGGGGATTCACCCCTCCACTTT. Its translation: CASSPPGDSPLHF.

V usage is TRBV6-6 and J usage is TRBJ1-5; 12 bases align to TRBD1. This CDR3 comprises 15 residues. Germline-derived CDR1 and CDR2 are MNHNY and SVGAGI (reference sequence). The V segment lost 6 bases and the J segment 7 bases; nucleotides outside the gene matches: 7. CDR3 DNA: TGTGCCAGCAGACCGGGACAGGGGGCGGGGCAGCCCCAGCATTTT. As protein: CASRPGQGAGQPQHF.

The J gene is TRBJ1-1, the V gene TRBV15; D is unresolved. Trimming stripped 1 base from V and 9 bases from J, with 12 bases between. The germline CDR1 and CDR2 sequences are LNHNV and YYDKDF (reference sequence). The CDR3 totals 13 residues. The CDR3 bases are TGTGCCACCAGCAGAGTAAGGCAGGCCCAAGCTTTCTTT. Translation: CATSRVRQAQAFF.

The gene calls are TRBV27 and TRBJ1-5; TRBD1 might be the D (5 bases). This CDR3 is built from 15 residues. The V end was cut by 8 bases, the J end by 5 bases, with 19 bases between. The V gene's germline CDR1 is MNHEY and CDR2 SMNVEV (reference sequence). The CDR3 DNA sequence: TGTGCCAGCGCCCCCGGGGGTTCGATTCATCAGCCCCAGCATTTT. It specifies CASAPGGSIHQPQHF.

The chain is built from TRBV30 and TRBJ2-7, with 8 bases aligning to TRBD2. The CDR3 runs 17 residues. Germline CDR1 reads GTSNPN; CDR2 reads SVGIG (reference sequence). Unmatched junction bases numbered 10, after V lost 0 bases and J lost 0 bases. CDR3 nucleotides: TGTGCCTGGAGTGTAATTTCAGAGCGGGGGAGCTCCTACGAGCAGTACTTC. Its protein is CAWSVISERGSSYEQYF.

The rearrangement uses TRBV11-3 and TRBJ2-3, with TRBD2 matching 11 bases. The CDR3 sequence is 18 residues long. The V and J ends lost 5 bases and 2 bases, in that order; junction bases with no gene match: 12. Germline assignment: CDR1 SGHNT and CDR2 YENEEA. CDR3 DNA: TGTGCCAGCAGCCGCAAACCGGGACTAGCGGAGTACACAGATACGCAGTATTTT. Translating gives CASSRKPGLAEYTDTQYF.

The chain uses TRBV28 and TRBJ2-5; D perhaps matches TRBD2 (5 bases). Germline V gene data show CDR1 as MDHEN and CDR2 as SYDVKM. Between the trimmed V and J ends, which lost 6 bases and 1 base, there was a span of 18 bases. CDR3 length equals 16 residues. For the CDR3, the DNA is TGTGCCAGCAGACGGGGTAGAGGTACTAGCCAAGAGACCCAGTACTTC. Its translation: CASRRGRGTSQETQYF.

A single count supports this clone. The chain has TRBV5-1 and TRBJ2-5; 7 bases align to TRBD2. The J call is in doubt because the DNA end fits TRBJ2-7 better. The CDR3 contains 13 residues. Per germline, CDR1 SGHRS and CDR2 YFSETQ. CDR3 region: CASSFLADYEQYF. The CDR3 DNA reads TGCGCCAGCAGCTTCCTAGCGGATTACGAGCAGTACTTC.

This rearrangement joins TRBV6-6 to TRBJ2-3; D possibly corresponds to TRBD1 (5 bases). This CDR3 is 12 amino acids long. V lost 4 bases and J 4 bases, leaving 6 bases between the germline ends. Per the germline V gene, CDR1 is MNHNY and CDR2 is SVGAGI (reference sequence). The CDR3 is CASSSTADTQYF. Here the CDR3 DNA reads TGTGCCAGCAGTTCGACAGCAGATACGCAGTATTTT.

Written as DNA, the CDR3 is TGTGCCAGCAGCCCGAATGGAGGGGCCATTTCCTACAATGAGCAGTTCTTC. This codes for CASSPNGGAISYNEQFF. V gene TRBV14 combines with J gene TRBJ2-1; TRBD2 is a possible D gene (6 bases). V was cut by 4 bases and J by 1 base, with 17 bases left in between. The length of the CDR3 is 17 residues. CDR1 is SGHDN and CDR2 is FVKESK in the germline V gene.